The rows below give T cell receptor beta chains drawn from one sample of a study of lymphopenia after photon versus proton radiotherapy. The table came from immunoSEQ multiplex PCR; TCRdb's copy has only in-frame clones and leaves some out. The sample yields around 50,000 clones, 84% seen once. Sequenced here: peripheral blood, sampled from a patient treated with proton-based radiotherapy. These receptors originate from a man aged 55-75 years with pancreatic cancer. The CDR3 runs from the conserved cysteine through the conserved F or W. D genes are given only for firm matches. Rows give clone size only sometimes, using once, few, many, or a class for an expanded clone.

d_call	j_call	v_call	clone_size	cdr3_nt	cdr3_aa
TRBD2	TRBJ2-1	TRBV30	once	TGTGCCTGGAGTGAAGGGACTAGCGGAACCAATGAGCAGTTCTTC	CAWSEGTSGTNEQFF
TRBD1	TRBJ2-7	TRBV10-3	NA	TGTGCCATCAGGGGGGACAGGGCCACGCACGAGCAGTACTTC	CAIRGDRATHEQYF
NA	TRBJ2-7	TRBV7-7	NA	TGTGCTAGCAGCTTAGGAGTTTCTAGCTCCTACGAGCAGTACTTC	CASSLGVSSSYEQYF
TRBD1	TRBJ1-5	TRBV6-5	NA	TGTGCCAGCAGCACGACAGGGGAGGGTGGGCAGCCCCAGCATTTT	CASSTTGEGGQPQHF
NA	TRBJ2-3	TRBV9	once	TGTGCCAGCAGCGTAGTCGGGGATACGCAGTATTTT	CASSVVGDTQYF
NA	TRBJ2-7	TRBV5-4	NA	TGTGCCAGCAGCGTAAACAGGGCCAGCTCCTACGAGCAGTACTTC	CASSVNRASSYEQYF
TRBD2	TRBJ2-1	TRBV11-2	once	TGTGCCAGCAGCTTAAGGTCTAGCGGGTCCCATGAGCAGTTCTTC	CASSLRSSGSHEQFF
NA	TRBJ2-7	TRBV10-3	NA	TGTGCCATCAGACCCTGGGACGGCGAGCAGTACTTC	CAIRPWDGEQYF
TRBD1	TRBJ1-5	TRBV5-1	NA	TGCGCCAGCAGTCTCACAGGGGGTTTGGGACAGCCCCAGCATTTT	CASSLTGGLGQPQHF
NA	TRBJ2-7	TRBV28	NA	TGTGCCAGCAGTTTAAATCGCAGATGGCAGTACTTC	CASSLNRRWQYF
NA	TRBJ2-3	TRBV9	NA	TGTGCCAGCAGCGTAGGAAGGGGTAGGTCAGATACGCAGTATTTT	CASSVGRGRSDTQYF
NA	TRBJ1-2	TRBV6-5	NA	TGTGCCAGCAGTTACAGAAAAGCCCGGGTTTCGGATGGCTACACCTTC	CASSYRKARVSDGYTF
NA	TRBJ2-1	TRBV2	NA	TGTGCCTGCGGGTTGGTCCGAGGTGAGCAGTTCTTC	CACGLVRGEQFF
TRBD1	TRBJ1-2	TRBV28	NA	TGTGCCAGCCGGGACAGCTCAATTCCAACGAGAGGCTACACCTTC	CASRDSSIPTRGYTF
NA	TRBJ2-7	TRBV6-5	NA	TGTGCCAGCAGTTACTCGGCCGGAGGCACTAAGGAGCAGTACTTC	CASSYSAGGTKEQYF
NA	TRBJ1-1	TRBV29-1	NA	TGCAGCGTTGGGGACCCCGGGACTGAAGCTTTCTTT	CSVGDPGTEAFF
NA	TRBJ2-7	TRBV5-4	NA	TGTGCCAGCAGCCTTGCAACTAATCCGAGCCCCCACGAGCAGTACTTC	CASSLATNPSPHEQYF
TRBD1	TRBJ1-1	TRBV9	once	TGTGCCAGCAGCGTTACAGGGGAATGGAACACTGAAGCTTTCTTT	CASSVTGEWNTEAFF
NA	TRBJ1-3	TRBV6-5	NA	TGTGCCAGCAGTGCGGGCGACTCTGGAAACACCATATATTTT	CASSAGDSGNTIYF
NA	TRBJ1-4	TRBV28	once	TGTGCCAGCAGTTTAAGGGGCTTATCAACTAATGAAAAACTGTTTTTT	CASSLRGLSTNEKLFF
NA	TRBJ1-2	TRBV7-3	few	TGTGCCAGCCCGACAGTTTTCTATGGCTACACCTTC	CASPTVFYGYTF